The T cell receptor beta chain under discussion was sequenced for a study of blood T cell repertoires in COVID-19. Repertoires were generated with immunoSEQ multiplex PCR, while TCRdb's copy carries only in-frame clones and drops some. The repertoire has a few hundred thousand clones, more than 65% of them found once; the top ten carry about 1%. Material: peripheral blood. The sequence was obtained from a human donor with acute or convalescent COVID-19. The donor label of this sample is uncertain.

CDR3 in amino acids: CASTWRPDDEKLFF. The CDR3 DNA follows: TGCGCCAGTACGTGGAGGCCGGACGATGAAAAACTGTTTTTT. This rearrangement joins TRBV5-1 to TRBJ1-4; D is ambiguous. The CDR3 covers 14 residues. CDR1 is SGHRS and CDR2 is YFSETQ in the germline V gene. V dropped 8 bases and J dropped 6 bases, with 17 bases sitting between them.